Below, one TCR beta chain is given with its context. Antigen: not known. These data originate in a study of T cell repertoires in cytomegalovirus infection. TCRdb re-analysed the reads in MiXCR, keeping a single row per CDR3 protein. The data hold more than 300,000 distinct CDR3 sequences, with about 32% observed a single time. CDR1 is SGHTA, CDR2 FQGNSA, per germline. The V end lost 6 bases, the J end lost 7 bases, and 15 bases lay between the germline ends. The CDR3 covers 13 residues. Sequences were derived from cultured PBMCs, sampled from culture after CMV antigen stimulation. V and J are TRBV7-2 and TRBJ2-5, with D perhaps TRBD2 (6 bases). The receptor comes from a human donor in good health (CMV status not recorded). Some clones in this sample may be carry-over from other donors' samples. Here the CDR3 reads CASSSNPGGTQYF. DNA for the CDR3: TGTGCCAGCAGTTCGAACCCCGGGGGGACCCAGTACTTC. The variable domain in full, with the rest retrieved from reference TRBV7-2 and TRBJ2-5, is GAGVSQSPSNKVTEKGKDVELRCDPISGHTALYWYRQSLGQGLEFLIYFQGNSAPDKSGLPSDRFSAERTGGSVSTLTIQRTQQEDSAVYLCASSSNPGGTQYFGPGTRLLVL.